This T cell receptor (beta chain) was recorded in a study of CD8 T cells in ankylosing spondylitis. The CDR3 totals 14 residues. Trimming cost V 3 bases and J 8 bases; bases outside gene matches: 6. CDR1 is SGHRS and CDR2 is YFSETQ in the germline V gene. In making TCR beta libraries, quantitative 5'-RACE with molecular barcodes was used. TCRdb passed the 5' RACE reads through MiXCR, listing each CDR3 protein once. The sample holds some 140,000 distinct CDR3 sequences; approximately 9.2% are singletons and the top ten take 7.3%. The sample holds many counts of this clonotype. What it recognizes is unknown. General study results and limits: Within matched ankylosing spondylitis synovial fluid, disease-linked clones were reportedly significantly enriched. A TCR beta motif of several highly homologous variants appeared characteristic of ankylosing spondylitis blood. Disease-linked clones had a CD8+ phenotype and relatively low frequency in peripheral blood.

Specimen: synovial fluid, either unsorted or a sorted T cell fraction (not recorded which). The receptor's source is a male donor with ankylosing spondylitis. The chain has TRBV5-1 and TRBJ2-1, with 9 bases fitting TRBD2. CDR3 loop: CASSYGTSLDEQFF. The CDR3 DNA is TGCGCCAGCAGCTACGGGACTAGCCTCGATGAGCAGTTCTTC. Combining the CDR3 with reference TRBV5-1 and TRBJ2-1 gives the whole variable domain KAGVTQTPRYLIKTRGQQVTLSCSPISGHRSVSWYQQTPGQGLQFLFEYFSETQRNKGNFPGRFSGRQFSNSRSEMNVSTLELGDSALYLCASSYGTSLDEQFFGPGTRLTVL.